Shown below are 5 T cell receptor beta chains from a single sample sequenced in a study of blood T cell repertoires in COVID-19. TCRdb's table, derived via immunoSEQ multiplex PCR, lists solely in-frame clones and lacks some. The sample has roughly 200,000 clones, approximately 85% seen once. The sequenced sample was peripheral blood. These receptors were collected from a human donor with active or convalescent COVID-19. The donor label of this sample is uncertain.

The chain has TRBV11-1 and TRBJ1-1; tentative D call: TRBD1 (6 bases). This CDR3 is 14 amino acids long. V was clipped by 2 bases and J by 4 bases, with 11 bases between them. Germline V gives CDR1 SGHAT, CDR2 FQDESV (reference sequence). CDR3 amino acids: CASSLQGLGTEAFF. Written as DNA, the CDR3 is TGTGCCAGCAGCTTACAGGGGTTGGGCACTGAAGCTTTCTTT. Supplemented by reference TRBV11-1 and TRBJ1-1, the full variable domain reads EAEVAQSPRYKITEKSQAVAFWCDPISGHATLYWYRQILGQGPELLVQFQDESVVDDSQLPKDRFSAERLKGVDSTLKIQPAELGDSAMYLCASSLQGLGTEAFFGQGTRLTVV.

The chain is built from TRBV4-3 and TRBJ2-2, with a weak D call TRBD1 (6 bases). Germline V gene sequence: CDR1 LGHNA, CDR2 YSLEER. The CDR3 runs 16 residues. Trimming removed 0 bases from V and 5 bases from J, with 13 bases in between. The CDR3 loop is CASSQEIGGQTGELFF. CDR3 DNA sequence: TGCGCCAGCAGCCAAGAAATTGGTGGACAGACCGGGGAGCTGTTTTTT.

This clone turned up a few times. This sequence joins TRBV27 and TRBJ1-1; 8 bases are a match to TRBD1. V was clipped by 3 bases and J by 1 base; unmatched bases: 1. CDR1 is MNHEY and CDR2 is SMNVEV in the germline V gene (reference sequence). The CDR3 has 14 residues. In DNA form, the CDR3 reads TGTGCCAGCAGTTTCAGGGGGCGGAACACTGAAGCTTTCTTT. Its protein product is CASSFRGRNTEAFF.

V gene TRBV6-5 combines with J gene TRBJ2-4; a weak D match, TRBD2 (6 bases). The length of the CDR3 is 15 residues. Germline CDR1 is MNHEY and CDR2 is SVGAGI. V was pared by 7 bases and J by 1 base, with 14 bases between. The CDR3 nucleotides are TGTGCCAGCATGTCGGTGGGGAGGGCCAAAAACATTCAGTACTTC. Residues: CASMSVGRAKNIQYF.

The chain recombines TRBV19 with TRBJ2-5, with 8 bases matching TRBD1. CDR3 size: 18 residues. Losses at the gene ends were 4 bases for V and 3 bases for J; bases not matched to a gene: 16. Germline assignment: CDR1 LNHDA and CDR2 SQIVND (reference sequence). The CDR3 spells CASSTLRRTGWQKETQYF. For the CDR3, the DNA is TGTGCCAGTAGTACCTTACGTCGGACAGGGTGGCAGAAAGAGACCCAGTACTTC.